This T cell receptor beta chain was sequenced in a study of T cell responses to AZD1222 COVID-19 vaccine. Per germline, CDR1 SGHRS and CDR2 YFSETQ. Trimming took 1 base from V and 1 from J; bases not matched to a gene: 2. The CDR3 covers 14 residues. Repertoires were generated with immunoSEQ multiplex PCR, while TCRdb's copy carries only in-frame clones and drops some. The sample has about 160,000 clones; around 94% are singletons. This receptor was identified in an adult who received the AZD1222 COVID-19 vaccine. This chain uses TRBV5-1 with TRBJ2-7; TRBD2 matches at 7 bases. Sequences were derived from peripheral blood, sampled 28 days after the second AZD1222 dose. The CDR3 nucleotides are TGCGCCAGCAGCTTGCTAGCGGAGTCCTACGAGCAGTACTTC. It translates to CASSLLAESYEQYF. Variable domain in full (rest from reference TRBV5-1 and TRBJ2-7): KAGVTQTPRYLIKTRGQQVTLSCSPISGHRSVSWYQQTPGQGLQFLFEYFSETQRNKGNFPGRFSGRQFSNSRSEMNVSTLELGDSALYLCASSLLAESYEQYFGPGTRLTVT.